This TCR beta chain was retrieved from a study of blood T cell repertoires in COVID-19. About the study: PBMCs, B-cell-depleted T cells, or T cells were the source of the cDNA or gDNA that made up the material.

The assay was immunoSEQ multiplex PCR, and TCRdb's table has in-frame clones only and misses some. Of 200,000 to 300,000 clones in the sample, around 84% were seen once. V lost 1 base and J 8 bases, leaving 12 bases between the germline ends. The CDR3 is 14 amino acids. CDR1 and CDR2 (germline): SGHVS, FQNEAQ. This clone has just a few counts. The sequence was obtained from a man aged 35-49 years who had recovered from COVID-19. Sequencing input: peripheral blood. The chain is built from TRBV7-8 and TRBJ2-1; D is undetermined. In DNA, the CDR3 is TGTGCCAGCAGCTTAGGTAGGAGCTCCCATGAGCAGTTCTTC. Protein sequence: CASSLGRSSHEQFF.